These T cell receptor beta chains were read from a single sample in a study of CD8 T cells in Susac syndrome. TCRdb recomputed calls from the immunoSEQ multiplex PCR reads with MiXCR, one row per CDR3 protein. The sample has about 180,000 distinct CDR3 sequences, around 94% seen once. Sequencing was performed on CD4+ T cells from PBMCs. These receptors came from a human donor with Susac syndrome. The CDR3 runs from the conserved cysteine through the conserved F or W. The order of the fields is V gene, CDR3 protein.

v_call: TRBV28; cdr3_aa: CASSTTGPLGGYTF
v_call: TRBV29-1; cdr3_aa: CSGTGLAGFDTQYF
v_call: TRBV18; cdr3_aa: CASSPGLISYNEQFF
v_call: TRBV5-4; cdr3_aa: CASSVAGPRDSPLHF
v_call: TRBV19; cdr3_aa: CASKAYNEQFF
v_call: TRBV18; cdr3_aa: CASLAGSYNEQFF
v_call: TRBV18; cdr3_aa: CASSPTTGATGELFF
v_call: TRBV5-1; cdr3_aa: CASSSLDSSQETQYF
v_call: TRBV29-1; cdr3_aa: CSGRQGRSAYNEQFF
v_call: TRBV4-2; cdr3_aa: CASSQGGLAGGPSTDTQYF
v_call: TRBV29-1; cdr3_aa: CSVGTGMNTEAFF
v_call: TRBV19; cdr3_aa: CASAGGGWYEQYF
v_call: TRBV7-8; cdr3_aa: CASSSRTGSYEQYF
v_call: TRBV6-5; cdr3_aa: CASNPTMGADYGYTF
v_call: TRBV12-3/TRBV12-4; cdr3_aa: CASSLGVRAGYTF
v_call: TRBV10-3; cdr3_aa: CAISAGREIYNEQFF
v_call: TRBV9; cdr3_aa: CASSVGTRAGELFF
v_call: TRBV7-3; cdr3_aa: CASSLNRDYNEQFF
v_call: TRBV7-9; cdr3_aa: CASSLQRDTEAFF
v_call: TRBV4-1; cdr3_aa: CASSKDQRGQNYGYTF
v_call: TRBV20-1; cdr3_aa: CSARDRGNPQHF
v_call: TRBV7-7; cdr3_aa: CASSQSPSGSTGELFF
v_call: TRBV20-1; cdr3_aa: CSARGNTGELFF
v_call: TRBV20-1; cdr3_aa: CSAEYLQVAKNIQYF
v_call: TRBV6-2/TRBV6-3; cdr3_aa: CASSDYGTEYEQYF